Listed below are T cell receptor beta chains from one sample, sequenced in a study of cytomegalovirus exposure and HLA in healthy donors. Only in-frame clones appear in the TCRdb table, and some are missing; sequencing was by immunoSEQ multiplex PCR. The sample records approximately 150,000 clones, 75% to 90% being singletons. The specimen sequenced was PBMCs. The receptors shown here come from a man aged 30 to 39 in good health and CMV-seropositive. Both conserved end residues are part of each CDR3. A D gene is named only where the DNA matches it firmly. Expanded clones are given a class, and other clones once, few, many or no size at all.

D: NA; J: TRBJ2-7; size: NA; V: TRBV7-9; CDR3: CASSLSDLSYEQYF; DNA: TGTGCCAGCAGCTTATCAGATCTTTCCTACGAGCAGTACTTC
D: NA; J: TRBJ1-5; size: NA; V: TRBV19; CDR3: CASTSRADHQPQHF; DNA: TGTGCCAGTACCTCGAGGGCAGACCATCAGCCCCAGCATTTT
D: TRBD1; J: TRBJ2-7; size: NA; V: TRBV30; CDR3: CAWRMTGGYEQYF; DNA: TGTGCCTGGAGGATGACAGGGGGCTACGAGCAGTACTTC
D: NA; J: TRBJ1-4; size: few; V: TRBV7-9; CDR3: CSSSFSVEKLFF; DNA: TGTTCCAGCAGCTTTAGTGTTGAAAAACTGTTTTTT
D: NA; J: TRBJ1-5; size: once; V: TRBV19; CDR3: CASSGVGQPQHF; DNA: TGTGCCAGTTCAGGGGTAGGGCAGCCCCAGCATTTT
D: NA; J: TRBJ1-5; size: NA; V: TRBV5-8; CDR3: CASDNAIGNQPQHF; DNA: TGTGCCAGCGACAATGCCATCGGCAATCAGCCCCAGCATTTT
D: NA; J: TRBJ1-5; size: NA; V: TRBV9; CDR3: CASSADVASNQPQHF; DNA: TGTGCCAGCAGCGCTGACGTAGCCAGCAATCAGCCCCAGCATTTT
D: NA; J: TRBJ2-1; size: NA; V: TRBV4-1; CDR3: CASSQDSYRRTYNEQFF; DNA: TGCGCCAGCAGCCAAGATAGTTATCGGAGAACCTACAATGAGCAGTTCTTC
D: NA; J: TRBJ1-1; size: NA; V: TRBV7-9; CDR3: CASSTSRVGAFF; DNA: TGTGCCAGCAGCACCAGCAGGGTAGGGGCTTTCTTT
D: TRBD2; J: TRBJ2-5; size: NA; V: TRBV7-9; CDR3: CASSRAGGEQYF; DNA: TGTGCCAGCAGCCGGGCCGGGGGGGAGCAGTACTTC